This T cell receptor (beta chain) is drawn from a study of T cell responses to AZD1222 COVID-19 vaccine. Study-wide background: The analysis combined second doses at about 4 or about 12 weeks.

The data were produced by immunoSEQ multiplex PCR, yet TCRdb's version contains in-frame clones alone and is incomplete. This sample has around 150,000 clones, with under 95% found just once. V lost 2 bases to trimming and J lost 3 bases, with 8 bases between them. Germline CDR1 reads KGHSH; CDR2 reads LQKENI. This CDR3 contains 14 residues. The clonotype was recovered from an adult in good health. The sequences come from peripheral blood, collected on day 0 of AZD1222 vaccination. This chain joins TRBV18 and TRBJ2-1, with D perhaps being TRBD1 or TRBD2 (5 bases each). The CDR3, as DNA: TGTGCCAGCTCACCAGGAGGACACTACAATGAGCAGTTCTTC. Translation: CASSPGGHYNEQFF.